This T cell receptor beta chain was sequenced in a study of CD4+ T cells in melanoma. The study, taken as a whole, reports: CD8+ T cell, macrophage and B cell function reportedly correlated with neoantigen-specific CD4+ T cells. Diverse differentiation states were reported for melanoma neoantigen-specific CD4+ T cells.

Turning to this clone: Its cognate antigen is unknown.

Assay used: immunoSEQ multiplex PCR; TCRdb lists only in-frame clones, some missing. The sample has 52,000 or so clones; over 60% are singletons. The CDR3 is made up of 15 amino acids. The V segment lost 7 bases and the J segment 1 base; nucleotides outside the gene matches: 3. Germline values: CDR1 SNHLY, CDR2 FYNNEI. Material for sequencing was tumor tissue. The V call is TRBV2, the J call TRBJ1-5; TRBD1 matches at 11 bases. The sequence was obtained from a human donor with melanoma. The CDR3 nucleotides are TGTGCCAGCAAGCGGGACAGGGGGAGCAATCAGCCCCAGCATTTT. This sequence encodes CASKRDRGSNQPQHF.